This passage covers 25 T cell receptor beta chains from one sample sequenced in a study of shared clonotypes between healthy human individuals. Naive CD8 cells comprised CD45RO-negative, CCR7-positively selected cells, excluding terminally differentiated effector memory CD45RA+ cells. Sequencing was performed with immunoSEQ multiplex PCR; in TCRdb, only in-frame clones are kept and a portion is missing. The sample shows about 590,000 clones, about 95% of them seen only once. Specimen: naive CD8+ T cells sorted from blood. The receptors shown here come from a woman aged 30 to 39 in good health.

The V and J genes are TRBV29-1 and TRBJ2-2, with 8 bases matching TRBD2. CDR1 SQVTM and CDR2 ANQGSEA come from the germline V gene. CDR3 size: 13 residues. Losses at the gene ends were 7 bases for V and 3 bases for J; bases not matched to a gene: 4. In DNA form, the CDR3 reads TGCAGCGCTACAGCGGGGGACACCGGGGAGCTGTTTTTT. It encodes CSATAGDTGELFF.

This sequence joins TRBV5-1 and TRBJ1-2; a weak D match, TRBD1 (5 bases). This CDR3 has 15 amino acids. Germline loops: CDR1 SGHRS, CDR2 YFSETQ. V lost 0 bases and J lost 0, with 9 bases in between. The CDR3 DNA follows: TGCGCCAGCAGCTTGGCCAAGGGACCTAACTATGGCTACACCTTC. Translated, it gives CASSLAKGPNYGYTF.

This clone was found once. The chain is built from TRBV11-3 and TRBJ1-5; the D is unclear. There are 13 residues in the CDR3. Germline CDR1 and CDR2: SGHNT and YENEEA. Trimming removed 5 bases at V and 7 bases at J, with 12 bases between. The CDR3 sequence is CASSPSVWQPQHF. DNA for the CDR3: TGTGCCAGCAGCCCCTCGGTCTGGCAGCCCCAGCATTTT.

The chain joins TRBV5-6 to TRBJ2-1; D is unclear. Trimming took 0 bases from V and 9 from J, leaving 7 bases between them. The CDR3 spans 12 residues. Per the germline V gene, CDR1 is SGHDT and CDR2 is YYEEEE. The CDR3 coding sequence is TGTGCCAGCAGCTTGGGGGAATTTGAGCAGTTCTTC. It encodes CASSLGEFEQFF. The full variable domain, completed using reference TRBV5-6 and TRBJ2-1, is DAGVTQSPTHLIKTRGQQVTLRCSPKSGHDTVSWYQQALGQGPQFIFQYYEEEERQRGNFPDRFSGHQFPNYSSELNVNALLLGDSALYLCASSLGEFEQFFGPGTRLTVL.

This chain links TRBV5-5 with TRBJ1-4; 9 nucleotides align to TRBD1. J gave up 0 bases and V 4 bases, and 13 bases lay outside the gene matches. Germline-derived CDR1 and CDR2 are SGHKS and YYEKEE (reference sequence). CDR3 length: 19 residues. This CDR3 reads CASSRGQGTRSATNEKLFF. The CDR3 DNA sequence: TGTGCCAGCAGCCGAGGACAGGGGACTAGAAGTGCAACTAATGAAAAACTGTTTTTT.

The chain employs TRBV30 and TRBJ2-2; tentatively, D is TRBD1 (6 bases). Trimming took 5 bases from V and 0 from J, leaving 13 bases between them. The CDR3 contains 15 residues. Germline V gives CDR1 GTSNPN, CDR2 SVGIG (reference sequence). The CDR3 loop reads CAWETGITNTGELFF. CDR3 sequence (DNA): TGTGCCTGGGAGACAGGCATCACGAACACCGGGGAGCTGTTTTTT. The complete variable domain, with remaining parts taken from reference TRBV30 and TRBJ2-2, reads SQTIHQWPATLVQPVGSPLSLECTVEGTSNPNLYWYRQAAGRGLQLLFYSVGIGQISSEVPQNLSASRPQDRQFILSSKKLLLSDSGFYLCAWETGITNTGELFFGEGSRLTVL.

The V and J genes are TRBV6-1 and TRBJ1-2; D gene ambiguous. Germline-derived CDR1 and CDR2 are MNHNS and SASEGT. The CDR3 totals 14 residues. V lost 6 bases, J lost 5 bases, and 16 bases lay in between. The CDR3 loop is CASSHSPEGYGYTF. The CDR3 region has the DNA TGTGCCAGCAGCCACTCCCCAGAGGGATATGGCTACACCTTC.

This clone occurred once. The CDR3 nucleotides read TGTGCCAGCATACAGCCGAACACCGGGGAGCTGTTTTTT. Translated, it gives CASIQPNTGELFF. This sequence joins TRBV27 and TRBJ2-2; D remains ambiguous. The CDR3 covers 13 residues. Germline V gives CDR1 MNHEY, CDR2 SMNVEV (reference sequence). The V gene lost 7 bases and the J gene lost 0 bases, with 6 bases spanning the gap.

A word on this clone: Other DNA sequences in this specimen translate into the identical CDR3. The rearrangement links TRBV27 to TRBJ2-7, with D unclear. The germline V gene has CDR1 MNHEY and CDR2 SMNVEV (reference sequence). CDR3 length: 13 residues. Trimming removed 2 bases from V and 2 bases from J, with 7 bases in between. The CDR3, as DNA: TGTGCCAGCAGTTTACGTGGGACCTACGAGCAGTACTTC. This gives the protein CASSLRGTYEQYF.

V usage is TRBV9 and J usage is TRBJ2-3, with D unclear. The CDR3 totals 14 residues. Germline assignment: CDR1 SGDLS and CDR2 YYNGEE. Trimming shortened V by 3 bases and J by 4 bases, and 12 bases separated the two germline ends. The CDR3 region is CASSDRGRADTQYF. CDR3 nucleotide sequence: TGTGCCAGCAGCGACCGAGGACGGGCAGATACGCAGTATTTT.

The gene calls are TRBV27 and TRBJ2-7, with D possibly called TRBD1 or TRBD2 (5 bases each). The CDR3 length is 13 residues. CDR1 is MNHEY, CDR2 SMNVEV, per germline (reference sequence). Trimming cost V 3 bases and J 6 bases, with 12 bases left between them. CDR3 bases: TGTGCCAGCAGTTTGGGGCAGGGACCCGAGCAGTACTTC. The encoded protein is CASSLGQGPEQYF.

V gene TRBV9 combines with J gene TRBJ2-5, with a weak D call TRBD2 (6 bases). The germline CDR1 and CDR2 sequences are SGDLS and YYNGEE. Trimming cost V 0 bases and J 4 bases, with 13 bases left between them. The CDR3 covers 15 residues. DNA of the CDR3: TGTGCCAGCAGCGTAGGGGACTCCCCCTTAGAGACCCAGTACTTC. It translates to CASSVGDSPLETQYF.

The chain uses TRBV7-8 and TRBJ2-1, with a weak D call TRBD1 (5 bases). V lost 4 bases and J 3 bases, leaving 19 bases between the germline ends. The CDR3 contains 17 residues. CDR1 SGHVS and CDR2 FQNEAQ come from the germline V gene. This CDR3 is CASSSAAGSDIYNEQFF. CDR3 coding DNA: TGTGCCAGCAGCTCCGCGGCCGGTTCGGACATCTACAATGAGCAGTTCTTC.

Of note for this clone: Other DNA sequences within the sample encode an identical CDR3. The chain couples TRBV27 to TRBJ2-7; 11 bases fit TRBD2. The CDR3 is 14 amino acids. Unmatched junction bases numbered 1, after V lost 5 bases and J lost 1 base. CDR1 MNHEY and CDR2 SMNVEV come from the germline V gene (reference sequence). The CDR3 DNA reads as TGTGCCAGCAGTCCTAGCGGGAGGTCCTACGAGCAGTACTTC. This encodes CASSPSGRSYEQYF.

The V call is TRBV27, the J call TRBJ2-7; no reliable D call. Germline V CDR1 and CDR2: MNHEY, SMNVEV (reference sequence). The CDR3 runs to 14 residues. Trimming removed 1 base from V and 7 bases from J, with 14 bases in between. Written as DNA, the CDR3 is TGTGCCAGCAGTTTATGGCCAACCGGTGAGGAGCAGTACTTC. Its translation: CASSLWPTGEEQYF.

The chain couples TRBV28 to TRBJ1-1; D gene uncertain. Germline CDR1 and CDR2: MDHEN and SYDVKM. Trimming left V 5 bases short and J 0 bases short, with 10 bases between. The CDR3 is 14 amino acids. CDR3 DNA: TGTGCCAGCAGTCCACTTCTCTTGAACACTGAAGCTTTCTTT. This gives the protein CASSPLLLNTEAFF.

The V call is TRBV9, the J call TRBJ2-5; either TRBD1 or TRBD2 may supply D (5 bases each). Per the germline V gene, CDR1 is SGDLS and CDR2 is YYNGEE. V was pared by 0 bases and J by 5 bases, with 11 bases between. The CDR3 spans 14 residues. The CDR3 DNA reads as TGTGCCAGCAGCGTAGCAGGGAGAGGGGAGACCCAGTACTTC. It encodes CASSVAGRGETQYF.

The chain carries TRBV28 and TRBJ1-3; D unresolved. The CDR3 spans 15 residues. The V end was cut by 3 bases, the J end by 0 bases, with 9 bases between. The germline V gene encodes CDR1 MDHEN and CDR2 SYDVKM. The CDR3 region is CASSFDGLSGNTIYF. CDR3 coding DNA: TGTGCCAGCAGTTTTGATGGGCTCTCTGGAAACACCATATATTTT.

V and J are TRBV18 and TRBJ2-7; 7 nucleotides align to TRBD2. The length of the CDR3 is 13 residues. Germline CDR1 KGHSH, CDR2 LQKENI. The V and J ends lost 8 bases and 3 bases, in that order; junction bases with no gene match: 7. The DNA for the CDR3 is TGTGCCAGCGTACCGACTAGCAACTACGAGCAGTACTTC. The encoded protein is CASVPTSNYEQYF.

This rearrangement joins TRBV7-9 to TRBJ1-5; TRBD1 matches 9 bases. Germline loops: CDR1 SEHNR, CDR2 FQNEAQ (reference sequence). CDR3 length: 15 residues. The V segment lost 4 bases and the J segment 6 bases; nucleotides outside the gene matches: 7. The CDR3 spells CASSSQGAGGQPQHF. In nucleotides, the CDR3 is TGTGCCAGCAGCTCACAGGGGGCGGGTGGTCAGCCCCAGCATTTT.

The chain combines TRBV23-1 with TRBJ1-2; tentative D call: TRBD1 (6 bases). TRBV23-1 falls under the ORF class, with uncertain function. This CDR3 comprises 14 residues. V lost 0 bases and J 5 bases, leaving 10 bases between the germline ends. This CDR3 is CASSQSSGAYGYTF. The CDR3 DNA reads TGCGCCAGCAGTCAATCGTCGGGGGCATATGGCTACACCTTC.

This chain uses TRBV5-4 with TRBJ2-3; 7 bases line up with TRBD1. The CDR3 covers 18 residues. V shed 3 bases, J shed 0 bases, and the junction held 13 bases outside the gene matches. Germline CDR1 and CDR2: SGHNT and YYREEE (reference sequence). The CDR3 here is CASSSPLLTGPSTDTQYF. DNA of the CDR3: TGTGCCAGCAGCTCTCCCTTGCTGACAGGGCCGAGCACAGATACGCAGTATTTT.

Only one count was recorded for this clone. Distinct nucleotide sequences in the sample also encode this CDR3. The chain has TRBV6-5 and TRBJ1-5; 8 bases are a match to TRBD1. The V gene end was trimmed by 5 bases and the J gene end by 6 bases; junction bases not matched to a gene: 3. The CDR3 spans 13 residues. Germline CDR1 is MNHEY and CDR2 is SVGAGI. CDR3 DNA: TGTGCCAGCAGTACAGGGGGAGGTCAGCCCCAGCATTTT. Translation: CASSTGGGQPQHF.

The chain employs TRBV7-9 and TRBJ2-1; TRBD2 aligns across 8 bases. The J segment lost 4 bases and the V segment lost 5 bases, leaving 16 bases of the junction unmatched. CDR3 length equals 18 residues. The germline CDR1 and CDR2 sequences are SEHNR and FQNEAQ (reference sequence). CDR3 DNA: TGTGCCAGCAGCCCCTCGTTTGAAGCGGGAGTGAGGTACAATGAGCAGTTCTTC. Translating gives CASSPSFEAGVRYNEQFF.

This rearrangement joins TRBV9 to TRBJ1-2; TRBD1 matches 8 bases. Losses at the gene ends were 3 bases for V and 3 bases for J; bases not matched to a gene: 7. Germline values: CDR1 SGDLS, CDR2 YYNGEE. The CDR3 sequence is 15 residues long. CDR3 in amino acids: CASSGRQGYDYGYTF. In DNA, the CDR3 is TGTGCCAGCAGCGGCCGACAGGGGTATGACTATGGCTACACCTTC.